The text below deals with one TCR beta chain. Its antigen is not identified. This sample was included in a study of radiation and T cells in renal cell carcinoma. Germline V lookup: CDR1 LNHDA, CDR2 SQIVND (reference sequence). This CDR3 is built from 14 residues. Between the trimmed V and J ends, which lost 4 bases and 2 bases, there was a span of 9 bases. Using immunoSEQ multiplex PCR, the repertoire was profiled, and TCRdb retains in-frame clones only, with some absent. The data contain 130,000 or so clones, around four fifths of them seen just once; the ten biggest clones take up 20% to 25%. Broader study findings: Without pretreatment biopsies, baseline tumor clonotype presence was undetermined. From baseline, blood top tumor clonotypes peaked at 2 weeks post-radiation.

Time point specified: baseline pretreatment blood. As for treatment: 15 Gy SBRT to primary tumor, nephrectomy 4 weeks later. The sequence was obtained from a woman aged 45-60 years with renal cell carcinoma. The rearrangement links TRBV19 to TRBJ1-3; TRBD1 might be the D (6 bases). Sequencing was performed on blood, taken from a patient whose treatment included radiotherapy and nephrectomy. CDR3 protein: CASSRRQAGNTIYF. CDR3 nucleotides: TGTGCCAGTAGTAGGCGACAGGCTGGAAACACCATATATTTT.